This TCR beta chain was captured by sequencing in a study of beta chain features in type 1 diabetes. General study results and limits: The similarity of naive, central memory and Treg TCRB repertoires appeared greater among patients than among healthy donors.

This clone showed up just a few times. The target antigen is unknown. The CDR3 sequence is 15 residues long. Germline V gives CDR1 MNHNY, CDR2 SVGAGI (reference sequence). V was clipped by 0 bases and J by 5 bases; unmatched bases: 4. Every isolated RNA sample was fully reverse transcribed, so sequencing captured expressed TCRB transcripts. Data came from immunoSEQ multiplex PCR; TCRdb stores just in-frame clones and leaves some out. The table records 810,000 or so clones, roughly a sixth of them present only once. This TCR came from a woman aged 18-29 years in good health. Sequencing was done on a sample of naive CD4+ T cells from blood. V gene TRBV6-6 combines with J gene TRBJ1-5, with 7 bases identical to TRBD1. The DNA of the CDR3 is TGTGCCAGCAGTTACTCGTTCAGGGGGGATCAGCCCCAGCATTTT. Amino acid sequence: CASSYSFRGDQPQHF.